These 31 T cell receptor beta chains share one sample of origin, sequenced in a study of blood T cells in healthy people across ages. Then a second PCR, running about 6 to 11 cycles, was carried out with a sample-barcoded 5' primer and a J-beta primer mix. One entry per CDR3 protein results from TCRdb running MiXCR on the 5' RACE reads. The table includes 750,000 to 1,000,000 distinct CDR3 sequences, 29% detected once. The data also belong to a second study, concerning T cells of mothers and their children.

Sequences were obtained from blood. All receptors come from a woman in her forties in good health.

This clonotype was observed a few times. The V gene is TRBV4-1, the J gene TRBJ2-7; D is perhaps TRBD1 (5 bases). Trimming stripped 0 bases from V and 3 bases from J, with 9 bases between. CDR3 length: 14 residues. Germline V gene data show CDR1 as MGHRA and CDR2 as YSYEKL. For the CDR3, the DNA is TGCGCCAGCAGCCAAGATTCCAGGGACTACGAGCAGTACTTC. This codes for CASSQDSRDYEQYF.

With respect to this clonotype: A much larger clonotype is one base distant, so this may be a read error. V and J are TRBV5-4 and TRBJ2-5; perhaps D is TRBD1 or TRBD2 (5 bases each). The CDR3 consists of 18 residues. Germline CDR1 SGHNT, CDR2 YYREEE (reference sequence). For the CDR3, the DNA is TGTGCCAGCAGCTTGTTATTTATGGGACGAGCGGCCCAAGAGACCGAGTACTTC. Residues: CASSLLFMGRAAQETEYF.

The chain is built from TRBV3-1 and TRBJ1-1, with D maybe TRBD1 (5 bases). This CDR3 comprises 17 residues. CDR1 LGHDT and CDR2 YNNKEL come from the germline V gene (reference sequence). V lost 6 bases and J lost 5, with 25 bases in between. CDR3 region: CASSYLGGTPQRTEAFF. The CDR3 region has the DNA TGTGCCAGCAGTTACCTTGGCGGGACCCCCCAGAGGACTGAAGCTTTCTTT.

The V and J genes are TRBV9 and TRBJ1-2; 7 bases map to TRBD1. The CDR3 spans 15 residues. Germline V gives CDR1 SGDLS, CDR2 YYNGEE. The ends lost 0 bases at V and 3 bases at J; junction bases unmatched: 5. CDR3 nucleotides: TGTGCCAGCAGCGTAGGTCGAGACAGGGACTATGGCTACACCTTC. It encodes CASSVGRDRDYGYTF. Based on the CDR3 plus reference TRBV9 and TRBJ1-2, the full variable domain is DSGVTQTPKHLITATGQRVTLRCSPRSGDLSVYWYQQSLDQGLQFLIQYYNGEERAKGNILERFSAQQFPDLHSELNLSSLELGDSALYFCASSVGRDRDYGYTFGSGTRLTVV.

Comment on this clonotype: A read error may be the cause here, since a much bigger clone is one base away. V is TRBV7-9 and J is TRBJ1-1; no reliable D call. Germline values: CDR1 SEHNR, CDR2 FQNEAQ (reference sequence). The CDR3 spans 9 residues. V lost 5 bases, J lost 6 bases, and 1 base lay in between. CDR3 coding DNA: TGTGCCAGCAGCCCTGAAGCTTTCTTT. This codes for CASSPEAFF.

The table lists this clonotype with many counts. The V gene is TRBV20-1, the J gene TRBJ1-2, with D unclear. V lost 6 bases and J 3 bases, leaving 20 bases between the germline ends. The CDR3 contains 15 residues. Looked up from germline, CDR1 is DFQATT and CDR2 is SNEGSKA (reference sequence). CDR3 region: CSAPDRPWEYYGYTF. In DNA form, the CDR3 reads TGCAGTGCCCCCGATCGTCCTTGGGAATACTATGGCTACACCTTC.

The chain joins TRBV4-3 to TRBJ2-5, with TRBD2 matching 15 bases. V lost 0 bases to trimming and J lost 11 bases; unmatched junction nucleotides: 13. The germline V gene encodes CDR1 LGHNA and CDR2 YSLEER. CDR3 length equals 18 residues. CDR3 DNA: TGCGCCAGCAGCCAAGACGGGACTAGCGGGGGGATCTACAATGAGCAGTACTTC. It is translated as CASSQDGTSGGIYNEQYF.

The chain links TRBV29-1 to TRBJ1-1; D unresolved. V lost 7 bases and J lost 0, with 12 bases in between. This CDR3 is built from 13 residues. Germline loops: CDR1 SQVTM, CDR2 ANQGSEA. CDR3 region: CSADDHVNTEAFF. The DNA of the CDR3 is TGCAGCGCCGACGACCATGTGAACACTGAAGCTTTCTTT.

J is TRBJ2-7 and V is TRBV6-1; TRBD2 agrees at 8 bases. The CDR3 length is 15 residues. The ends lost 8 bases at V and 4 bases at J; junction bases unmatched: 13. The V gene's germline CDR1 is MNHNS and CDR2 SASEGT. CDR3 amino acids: CASGLWTSRDYEQYF. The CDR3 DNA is TGTGCCAGCGGCCTTTGGACTAGCCGGGATTACGAGCAGTACTTC.

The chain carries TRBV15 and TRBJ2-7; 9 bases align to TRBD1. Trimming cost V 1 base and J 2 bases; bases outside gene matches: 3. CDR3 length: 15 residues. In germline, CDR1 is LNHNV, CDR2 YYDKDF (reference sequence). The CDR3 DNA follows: TGTGCCACCAGCAGAGGGACAGGGGCCCCCTACGAGCAGTACTTC. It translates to CATSRGTGAPYEQYF.

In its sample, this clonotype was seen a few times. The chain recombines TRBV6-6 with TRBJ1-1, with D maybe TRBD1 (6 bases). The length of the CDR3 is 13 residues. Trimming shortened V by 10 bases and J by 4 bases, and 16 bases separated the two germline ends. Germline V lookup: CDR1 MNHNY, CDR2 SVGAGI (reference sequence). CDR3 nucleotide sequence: TGTGCCATTTGGCGGGGAGGGGGCACTGAAGCTTTCTTT. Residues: CAIWRGGGTEAFF.

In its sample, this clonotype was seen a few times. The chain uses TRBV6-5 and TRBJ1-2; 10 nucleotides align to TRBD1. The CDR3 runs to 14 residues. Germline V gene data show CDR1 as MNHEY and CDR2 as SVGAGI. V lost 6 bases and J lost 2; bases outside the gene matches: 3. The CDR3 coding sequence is TGTGCCAGCAGGTTGGACAGGGGGAACTATGGCTACACCTTC. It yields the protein CASRLDRGNYGYTF.

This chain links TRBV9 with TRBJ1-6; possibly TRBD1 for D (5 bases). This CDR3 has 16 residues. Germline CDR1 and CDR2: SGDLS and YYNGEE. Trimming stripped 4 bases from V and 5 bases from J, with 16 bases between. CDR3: CASSTSVTANNSPLHF. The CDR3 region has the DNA TGTGCCAGCAGCACCTCCGTGACAGCGAATAATTCACCCCTCCACTTT.

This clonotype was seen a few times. The CDR3 region is CASSLAVNGFREKLFF. Written as DNA, the CDR3 is TGTGCCAGCAGCTTAGCTGTAAATGGGTTTCGAGAAAAACTGTTTTTT. This chain joins TRBV7-2 and TRBJ1-4; D is unresolved. The V end was cut by 0 bases, the J end by 8 bases, with 16 bases between. The germline CDR1 and CDR2 sequences are SGHTA and FQGNSA. This CDR3 has 16 amino acids.

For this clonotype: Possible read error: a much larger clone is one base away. The CDR3 loop is CASSLLFKLAANEQFF. The CDR3, as DNA: TGTGCCAGCAGCTTACTCTTTAAGCTAGCGGCCAATGAGCAGTTCTTC. The chain is built from TRBV7-2 and TRBJ2-1; 7 positions agree with TRBD2. The CDR3 is 16 residues long. The germline V gene encodes CDR1 SGHTA and CDR2 FQGNSA. The V segment lost 2 bases and the J segment 6 bases; nucleotides outside the gene matches: 10.

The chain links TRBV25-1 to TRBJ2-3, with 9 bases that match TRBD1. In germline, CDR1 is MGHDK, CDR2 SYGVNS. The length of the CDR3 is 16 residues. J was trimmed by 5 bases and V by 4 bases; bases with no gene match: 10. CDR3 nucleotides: TGTGCCAGCAGTGGATCACGGACAGGGGAAGGAGATACGCAGTATTTT. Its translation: CASSGSRTGEGDTQYF.

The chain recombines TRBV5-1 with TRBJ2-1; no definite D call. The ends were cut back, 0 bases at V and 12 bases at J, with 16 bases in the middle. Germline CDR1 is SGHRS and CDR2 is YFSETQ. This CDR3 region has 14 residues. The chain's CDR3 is CASSLGLEPKVQFF. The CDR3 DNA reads TGCGCCAGCAGCTTGGGGCTAGAACCCAAGGTGCAGTTCTTC.

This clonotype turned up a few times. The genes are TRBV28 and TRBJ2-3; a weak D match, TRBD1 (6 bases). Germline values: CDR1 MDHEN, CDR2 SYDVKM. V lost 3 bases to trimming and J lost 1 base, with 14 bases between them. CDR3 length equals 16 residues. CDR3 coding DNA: TGTGCCAGCAGTTTCCTACAGGGAGTAGGCACAGATACGCAGTATTTT. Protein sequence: CASSFLQGVGTDTQYF.

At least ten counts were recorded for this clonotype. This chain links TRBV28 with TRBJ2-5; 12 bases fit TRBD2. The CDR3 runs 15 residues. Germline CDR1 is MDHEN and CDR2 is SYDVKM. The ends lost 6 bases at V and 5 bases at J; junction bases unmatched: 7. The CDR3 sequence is CASSLLAGGRETQYF. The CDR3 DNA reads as TGTGCCAGCAGCTTACTAGCGGGGGGCCGGGAGACCCAGTACTTC.

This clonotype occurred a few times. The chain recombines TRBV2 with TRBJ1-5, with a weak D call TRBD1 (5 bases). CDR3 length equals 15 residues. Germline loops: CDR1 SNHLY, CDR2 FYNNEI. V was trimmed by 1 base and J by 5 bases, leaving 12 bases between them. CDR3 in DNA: TGTGCCAGCAGTGAAGTAAGGGGCCGCGATCAGCCCCAGCATTTT. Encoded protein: CASSEVRGRDQPQHF.

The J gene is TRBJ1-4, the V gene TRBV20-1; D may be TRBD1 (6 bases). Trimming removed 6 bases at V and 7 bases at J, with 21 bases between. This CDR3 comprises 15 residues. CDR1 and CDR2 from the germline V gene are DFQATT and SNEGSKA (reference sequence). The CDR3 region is CSAIPGHIVSEKLFF. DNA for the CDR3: TGCAGTGCCATACCGGGACACATAGTTAGTGAAAAACTGTTTTTT.

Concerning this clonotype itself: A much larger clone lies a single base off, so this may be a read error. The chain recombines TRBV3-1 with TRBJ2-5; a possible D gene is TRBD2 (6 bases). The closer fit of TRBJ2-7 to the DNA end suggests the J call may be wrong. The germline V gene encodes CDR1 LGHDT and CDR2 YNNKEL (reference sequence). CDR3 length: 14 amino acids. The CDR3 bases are TGTGTCAGCAGCCAGCCGGGGGATGGCTACGAGCAGTACTTC. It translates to CVSSQPGDGYEQYF.

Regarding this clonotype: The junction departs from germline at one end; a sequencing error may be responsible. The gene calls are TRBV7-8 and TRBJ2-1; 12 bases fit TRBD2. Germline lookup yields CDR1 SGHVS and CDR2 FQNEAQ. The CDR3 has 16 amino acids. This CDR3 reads CASSPRLAGDYNEQVF. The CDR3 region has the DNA TGTGCCAGCAGCCCGAGACTAGCGGGGGACTACAATGAGCAGGTCTTC.

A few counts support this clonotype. The DNA for the CDR3 is TGTGCCAGCACCCCGACCTCCTCCGGTAGTACGCAGTATTTT. This sequence encodes CASTPTSSGSTQYF. The V call is TRBV12-3 or TRBV12-4, the J call TRBJ2-3; D gene unclear. The CDR3 sequence is 14 residues long. V lost 7 bases, J lost 8 bases, and 19 bases lay in between.

CDR3 sequence (DNA): TGTGCCAGCAGTGTTCTAGGCGGGGGGGCCGCTGAGCAGTTCTTC. Its translation: CASSVLGGGAAEQFF. V is TRBV2 and J is TRBJ2-1, with TRBD2 matching over 9 bases. The CDR3 loop spans 15 amino acids. CDR1 is SNHLY and CDR2 is FYNNEI in the germline V gene. The V segment lost 4 bases and the J segment 9 bases; nucleotides outside the gene matches: 10.

The CDR3 region is CASSPESTGIHERYF. CDR3 bases: TGTGCCAGCTCACCGGAATCGACAGGGATCCACGAGCGGTACTTC. The J gene is TRBJ2-5, the V gene TRBV18; 7 bases are a match to TRBD1. CDR1 is KGHSH and CDR2 is LQKENI in the germline V gene. The trim removed 3 bases at V and 13 bases at J, leaving 17 bases unmatched. The CDR3 is made up of 15 amino acids.

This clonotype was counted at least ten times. The CDR3 here is CASSLDRFTEAFF. The CDR3 coding sequence is TGTGCCAGCAGCTTAGACAGGTTCACTGAAGCTTTCTTT. This sequence joins TRBV7-9 and TRBJ1-1, with D possibly being TRBD1 (5 bases). Germline CDR1 SEHNR, CDR2 FQNEAQ (reference sequence). CDR3 length equals 13 residues. The V end was cut by 1 base, the J end by 4 bases, with 7 bases between.

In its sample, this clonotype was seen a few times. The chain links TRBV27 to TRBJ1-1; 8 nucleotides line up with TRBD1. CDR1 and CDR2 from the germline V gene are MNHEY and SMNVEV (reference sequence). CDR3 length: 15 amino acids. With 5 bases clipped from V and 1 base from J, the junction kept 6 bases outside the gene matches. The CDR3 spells CASSHPGTGNTEAFF. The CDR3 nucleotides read TGTGCCAGCAGTCACCCAGGGACAGGGAACACTGAAGCTTTCTTT.

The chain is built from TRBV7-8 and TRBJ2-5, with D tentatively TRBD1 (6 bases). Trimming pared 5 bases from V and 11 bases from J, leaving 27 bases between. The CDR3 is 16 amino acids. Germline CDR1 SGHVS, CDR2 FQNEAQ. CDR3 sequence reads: CASSPDPTGLYNEQYF. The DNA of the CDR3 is TGTGCCAGCAGCCCAGACCCAACAGGGCTCTACAATGAGCAGTACTTC.

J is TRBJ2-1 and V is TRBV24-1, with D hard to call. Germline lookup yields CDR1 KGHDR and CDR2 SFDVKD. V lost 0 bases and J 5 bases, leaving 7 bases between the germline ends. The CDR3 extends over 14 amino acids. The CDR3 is CATSDLSLNNEQFF. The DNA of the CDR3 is TGTGCCACCAGTGATTTGAGTCTAAACAATGAGCAGTTCTTC.

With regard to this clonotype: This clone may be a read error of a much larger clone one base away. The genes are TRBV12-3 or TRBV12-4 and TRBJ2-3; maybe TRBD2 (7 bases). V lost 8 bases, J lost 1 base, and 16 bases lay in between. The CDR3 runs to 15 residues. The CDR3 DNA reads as TGTGCCAGCGCGCGGGGGCCCACAGGCACAGATACGCAGTATTTT. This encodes CASARGPTGTDTQYF.